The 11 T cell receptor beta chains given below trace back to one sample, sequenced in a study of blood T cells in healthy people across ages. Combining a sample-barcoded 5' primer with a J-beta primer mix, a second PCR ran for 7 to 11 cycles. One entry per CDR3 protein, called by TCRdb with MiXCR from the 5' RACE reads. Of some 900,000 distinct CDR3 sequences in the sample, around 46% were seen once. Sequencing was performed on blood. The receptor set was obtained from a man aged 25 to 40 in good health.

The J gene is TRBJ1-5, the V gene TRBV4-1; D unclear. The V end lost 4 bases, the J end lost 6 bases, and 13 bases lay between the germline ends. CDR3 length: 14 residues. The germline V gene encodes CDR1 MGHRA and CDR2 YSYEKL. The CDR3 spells CASSPRQAPQPQHF. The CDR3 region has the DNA TGCGCCAGCAGCCCTCGCCAGGCGCCTCAGCCCCAGCATTTT.

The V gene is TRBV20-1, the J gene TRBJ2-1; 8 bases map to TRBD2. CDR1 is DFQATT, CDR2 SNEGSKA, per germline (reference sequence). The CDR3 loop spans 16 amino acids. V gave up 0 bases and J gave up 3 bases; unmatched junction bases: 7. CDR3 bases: TGCAGTGCTAGAGATCCGCTAGCGGGTGACTACAATGAGCAGTTCTTC. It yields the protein CSARDPLAGDYNEQFF.

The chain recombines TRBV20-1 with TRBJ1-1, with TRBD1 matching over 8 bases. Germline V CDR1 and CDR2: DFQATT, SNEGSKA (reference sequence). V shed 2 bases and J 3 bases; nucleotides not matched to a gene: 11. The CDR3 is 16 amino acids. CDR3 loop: CSARPPGQGWDTEAFF. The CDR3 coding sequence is TGCAGTGCTAGACCCCCCGGACAGGGATGGGACACTGAAGCTTTCTTT.

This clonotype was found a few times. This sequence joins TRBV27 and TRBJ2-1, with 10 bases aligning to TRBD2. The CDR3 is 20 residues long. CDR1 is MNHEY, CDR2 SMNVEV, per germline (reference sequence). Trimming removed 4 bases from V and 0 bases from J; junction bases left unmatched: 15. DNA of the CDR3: TGTGCCAGCAGTTCCCTTAGCGGGGGGAATGTTAAGAGCTCCTACAATGAGCAGTTCTTC. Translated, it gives CASSSLSGGNVKSSYNEQFF.

The CDR3 nucleotides read TGTGCCAGCAGTTACTCGATCAATGAGCAGTTCTTC. Protein: CASSYSINEQFF. The genes are TRBV6-2 or TRBV6-3 and TRBJ2-1, with D uncertain. The CDR3 sequence is 12 residues long. V was pared by 0 bases and J by 6 bases, with 3 bases between. Germline CDR1 MNHEY, CDR2 SVGEGT.

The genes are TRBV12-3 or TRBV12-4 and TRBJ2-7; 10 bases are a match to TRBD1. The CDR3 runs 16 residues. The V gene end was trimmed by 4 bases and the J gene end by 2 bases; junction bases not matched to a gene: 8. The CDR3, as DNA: TGTGCCAGCAGTTCTCAAGACAGGGGGCAAACCTACGAGCAGTACTTC. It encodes CASSSQDRGQTYEQYF.

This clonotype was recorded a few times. The CDR3 sequence is CASSSDRGVANYGYTF. In DNA form, the CDR3 reads TGTGCCAGCAGTTCGGACAGGGGCGTAGCTAACTATGGCTACACCTTC. The rearrangement joins TRBV27 to TRBJ1-2; 9 bases match TRBD1. V was pared by 4 bases and J by 0 bases, with 6 bases of the junction left unmatched. The CDR3 extends over 16 amino acids. Germline lookup yields CDR1 MNHEY and CDR2 SMNVEV (reference sequence).

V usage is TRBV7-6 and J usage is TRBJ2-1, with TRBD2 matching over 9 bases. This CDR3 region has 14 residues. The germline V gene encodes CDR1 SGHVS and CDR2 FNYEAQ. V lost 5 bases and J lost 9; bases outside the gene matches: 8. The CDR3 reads CASSPTGLASEQFF. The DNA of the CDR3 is TGTGCCAGCAGCCCCACGGGACTAGCTTCTGAGCAGTTCTTC.

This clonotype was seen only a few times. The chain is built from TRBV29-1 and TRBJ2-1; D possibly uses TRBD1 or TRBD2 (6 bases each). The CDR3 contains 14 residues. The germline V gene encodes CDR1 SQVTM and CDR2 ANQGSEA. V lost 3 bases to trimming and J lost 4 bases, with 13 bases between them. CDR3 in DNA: TGCAGCGTTGACTCGGAGGGGGTATACAATGAGCAGTTCTTC. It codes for CSVDSEGVYNEQFF.

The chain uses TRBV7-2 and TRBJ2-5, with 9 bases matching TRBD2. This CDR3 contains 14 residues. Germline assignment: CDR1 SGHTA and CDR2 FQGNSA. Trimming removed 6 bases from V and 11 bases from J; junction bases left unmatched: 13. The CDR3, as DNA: TGTGCCAGCAGGGCACTAGCGGGCACCAATGAGCAGTACTTC. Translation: CASRALAGTNEQYF.

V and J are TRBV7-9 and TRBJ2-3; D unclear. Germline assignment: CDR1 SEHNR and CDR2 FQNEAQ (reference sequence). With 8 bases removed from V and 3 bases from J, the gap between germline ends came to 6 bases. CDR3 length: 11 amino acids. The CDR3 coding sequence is TGTGCCAGCGAAGGAACAGATACGCAGTATTTT. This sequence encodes CASEGTDTQYF.